This passage covers 28 T cell receptor beta chains from one sample sequenced in a study of tumor and adjacent non-tumor tissue in lung cancer. The library came from three nested PCR rounds adapted from ARM-PCR protocols. TCRdb fed the multiplex PCR reads into MiXCR, producing one record per CDR3 protein. The sample shows around 70,000 distinct CDR3 sequences, around 73% of them seen only once. No cell sorting was done before RNA was extracted from the tissue. The sample was lung tumor tissue. These receptors were obtained from a man aged 60 to 75 with non-small cell lung cancer.

On this clonotype itself: Given a much more abundant clone one base away, this may be a read error. This rearrangement joins TRBV5-1 to TRBJ2-1; D might be TRBD2 (6 bases). Germline assignment: CDR1 SGHRS and CDR2 YFSETQ. CDR3 length: 14 residues. The CDR3 coding sequence is TGCACCAGCACCGGGACTTCTAACTACAATGAGCAGTTCTTC. It is translated as CTSTGTSNYNEQFF.

The chain couples TRBV29-1 to TRBJ2-7; a weak D match, TRBD2 (6 bases). The germline V gene encodes CDR1 SQVTM and CDR2 ANQGSEA. The CDR3 is 15 amino acids. V was clipped by 4 bases and J by 5 bases, with 21 bases between them. CDR3 region: CSVAELRPGVDEQYF. The CDR3 DNA sequence: TGCAGCGTTGCTGAGTTAAGACCGGGGGTCGACGAGCAGTACTTC.

Of note for this clonotype: One end of the junction is discordant with germline, which a read error may explain. The chain carries TRBV5-5 and TRBJ1-1; 7 bases are a match to TRBD1. The CDR3 sequence is 13 residues long. Germline CDR1 and CDR2: SGHKS and YYEKEE (reference sequence). For the CDR3, the DNA is TGTGCCAGCAGCTTACAGGGGCACACTGAACCTTTCTTT. It specifies CASSLQGHTEPFF. The whole variable domain, remainder taken from reference TRBV5-5 and TRBJ1-1, is DAGVTQSPTHLIKTRGQQVTLRCSPISGHKSVSWYQQVLGQGPQFIFQYYEKEERGRGNFPDRFSARQFPNYSSELNVNALLLGDSALYLCASSLQGHTEPFFGQGTRLTVV.

With respect to this clonotype: At one of its ends the junction is not consistent with the germline gene, which may arise from a read error. V and J are TRBV6-6 and TRBJ1-1; TRBD1 matches at 7 bases. The CDR3 is 13 residues long. Germline V CDR1 and CDR2: MNHNY, SVGAGI (reference sequence). This CDR3 reads CVSRLTGNTEPFF. The DNA for the CDR3 is TGTGTCAGCAGGTTGACAGGGAATACTGAACCTTTCTTT.

The chain uses TRBV20-1 and TRBJ2-3; D remains ambiguous. CDR1 is DFQATT, CDR2 SNEGSKA, per germline (reference sequence). The V end was cut by 1 base, the J end by 2 bases, with 10 bases between. CDR3 size: 14 residues. The CDR3 sequence is CSARAHRITDTQYF. DNA of the CDR3: TGCAGTGCTAGAGCACACAGAATCACAGATACGCAGTATTTT.

This clonotype appeared a few times. The genes are TRBV6-5 and TRBJ2-7; D possibly uses TRBD1 or TRBD2 (5 bases each). This CDR3 is 15 amino acids long. CDR1 is MNHEY, CDR2 SVGAGI, per germline. The CDR3 sequence: CVNSYGAGRVYEQYF. In DNA, the CDR3 is TGTGTCAACAGTTACGGGGCTGGACGGGTTTACGAGCAGTACTTC.

In its sample, this clonotype was seen a few times. The genes are TRBV28 and TRBJ2-5; 7 bases align to TRBD1. The germline gives CDR1 MDHEN, CDR2 SYDVKM. This CDR3 contains 15 residues. The V gene end was trimmed by 4 bases and the J gene end by 0 bases; junction bases not matched to a gene: 5. The CDR3 region has the DNA TGTGCCAGCAGTTACGGCAGGGGGTACCAAGAGACCCAGTACTTC. It codes for CASSYGRGYQETQYF.

As to this clonotype: The CDR3 does not end in the conserved phenylalanine or tryptophan, so this is likely a read error. V is TRBV29-1 and J is TRBJ2-1; D is perhaps TRBD2 (6 bases). The CDR3 has 15 residues. Trimming pared 6 bases from V and 9 bases from J, leaving 24 bases between. The germline V gene has CDR1 SQVTM and CDR2 ANQGSEA. The CDR3 region is CSVAGILGWVIEQFL. DNA for the CDR3: TGCAGCGTCGCGGGGATTTTGGGCTGGGTAATTGAGCAGTTCTTA.

This chain uses TRBV29-1 with TRBJ2-1, with D possibly called TRBD1 or TRBD2 (5 bases each). The CDR3 spans 16 residues. Germline V lookup: CDR1 SQVTM, CDR2 ANQGSEA. The CDR3 DNA follows: TGCAGAGTTCGAGCAAACAGGTTTAGAGGGGTTCTGGAGCAGTTCTTC. Its protein product is CRVRANRFRGVLEQFF.

Worth noting for this clonotype: One junction end does not reproduce the germline sequence, and a read error may be involved. J is TRBJ1-5 and V is TRBV5-1; D gene unclear. Germline values: CDR1 SGHRS, CDR2 YFSETQ. The CDR3 is 15 residues long. In DNA form, the CDR3 reads TGCGCCAGCAGCTTGGCAGGCACTGGAAATCAGCCCCGGCATTTT. Translation: CASSLAGTGNQPRHF.

This clonotype was detected only a few times. A much larger clone differs by one base, so this may be a read error. The conserved final phenylalanine or tryptophan is absent from the CDR3, which likely points to a read error. The V call is TRBV20-1, the J call TRBJ2-1, with 7 bases matching TRBD2. J gave up 10 bases and V 6 bases, and 15 bases lay outside the gene matches. This CDR3 is built from 14 residues. Germline-derived CDR1 and CDR2 are DFQATT and SNEGSKA (reference sequence). The CDR3 DNA is TGCAGTGCCCTAGCGGTCCTCCCTGTGACGGAGCAGTTCCTC. This translates into CSALAVLPVTEQFL.

The sample holds many counts of this clonotype. The chain has TRBV20-1 and TRBJ2-1; no reliable D call. The V and J ends lost 0 bases and 1 base respectively, with 10 bases between them. Per the germline V gene, CDR1 is DFQATT and CDR2 is SNEGSKA (reference sequence). The CDR3 has 15 residues. CDR3: CSARDWSRSYNEQFF. The CDR3 DNA reads TGCAGTGCTAGAGATTGGTCGCGTTCCTACAATGAGCAGTTCTTC.

As for this clonotype: One junction end does not reproduce the germline sequence, and a read error may be involved. V usage is TRBV19 and J usage is TRBJ1-5, with D hard to call. CDR3 length: 15 amino acids. CDR1 and CDR2 (germline): LNHDA, SQIVND (reference sequence). Here the CDR3 DNA reads TGTGCCAGTTGTAGTGGGATAGCGAGCAATCAGCCCGAGCATTTT. This encodes CASCSGIASNQPEHF.

For this clonotype: The junction departs from the called germline gene at one end, perhaps through a read error. This chain uses TRBV20-1 with TRBJ1-3; TRBD1 aligns across 11 bases. Germline assignment: CDR1 DFQATT and CDR2 SNEGSKA (reference sequence). The CDR3 has 14 amino acids. The CDR3 DNA follows: TGCAGTGCTCAGGACAGGGGGCTCGGAAACACCATACATTTT. Protein product: CSAQDRGLGNTIHF.

In the case of this clonotype: One junction end does not reproduce the germline sequence, and a read error may be involved. V usage is TRBV11-2 and J usage is TRBJ2-3, with D maybe TRBD1 (6 bases). The CDR3 consists of 15 residues. Germline V gives CDR1 SGHAT, CDR2 FQNNGV. The CDR3 protein is CASSLQGVVTDMQYF. CDR3 coding DNA: TGTGCCAGCAGCCTACAGGGAGTCGTCACAGATATGCAGTATTTT.

Only a few counts were recorded for this clonotype. This chain uses TRBV29-1 with TRBJ1-1, with 8 bases matching TRBD1. CDR3 length equals 15 residues. Germline CDR1 SQVTM, CDR2 ANQGSEA. The CDR3 sequence: CSVGYRGAPNTEAFF. CDR3 in DNA: TGCAGTGTGGGGTACAGGGGGGCGCCGAACACTGAAGCTTTCTTT. The full variable domain, completed using reference TRBV29-1 and TRBJ1-1, is SAVISQKPSRDICQRGTSLTIQCQVDSQVTMMFWYRQQPGQSLTLIATANQGSEATYESGFVIDKFPISRPNLTFSTLTVSNMSPEDSSIYLCSVGYRGAPNTEAFFGQGTRLTVV.

A word on this clonotype: Just one base apart from a much larger clone, this may be a read error. The genes are TRBV5-4 and TRBJ1-1, with no clear D. Per the germline V gene, CDR1 is SGHNT and CDR2 is YYREEE (reference sequence). The CDR3 is made up of 13 amino acids. Written as DNA, the CDR3 is TGTGCCAGCAGCTGGACGGGAAACAATGAAGCTTTCTTT. As protein: CASSWTGNNEAFF.

Comment on this clonotype: Sequence at one end of the junction differs from germline and may be a read error. This sequence joins TRBV6-6 and TRBJ1-2, with D perhaps TRBD1 (5 bases). The germline CDR1 and CDR2 sequences are MNHNY and SVGAGI (reference sequence). The CDR3 contains 13 residues. The CDR3 DNA reads as TGCGCCAGCAATTTACAGGATAGCTATAGCTACACCTTC. It codes for CASNLQDSYSYTF.

The table lists this clonotype with many counts. The J gene is TRBJ2-3, the V gene TRBV20-1, with 7 bases fitting TRBD1. V dropped 6 bases and J dropped 2; count of bases not matched to a gene: 8. CDR1 DFQATT and CDR2 SNEGSKA come from the germline V gene (reference sequence). CDR3 size: 14 residues. The CDR3 sequence: CSAETGETTDTQYF. The CDR3 DNA reads TGCAGTGCAGAAACAGGGGAGACCACAGATACGCAGTATTTT.

As concerns this clonotype: Germline and junction disagree at one end, which may indicate a read error. The J gene is TRBJ2-7, the V gene TRBV12-5, with 7 bases identical to TRBD2. The germline V gene encodes CDR1 LGHNT and CDR2 FRNRAP. This CDR3 spans 19 amino acids. CDR3 loop: CASALESSGFTTHPDEKYF. As DNA, the CDR3 is TGTGCTAGTGCATTGGAGTCTAGCGGCTTTACCACCCACCCGGACGAGAAGTACTTC.

This clonotype was recorded many times. CDR3 coding DNA: TGCAGCGCCCGGGACCCCGTGGACACTGAAGCTTTCTTT. Protein: CSARDPVDTEAFF. This chain uses TRBV29-1 with TRBJ1-1; maybe TRBD1 (5 bases). V shed 7 bases and J shed 3 bases, with 15 bases lying between them. The germline gives CDR1 SQVTM, CDR2 ANQGSEA. The CDR3 extends over 13 amino acids.

A word on this clonotype: A read error is possible here, since a much larger clone lies one base away. The J gene is TRBJ1-1, the V gene TRBV29-1, with D perhaps matching TRBD1 (5 bases). The CDR3 totals 13 residues. The germline V gene encodes CDR1 SQVTM and CDR2 ANQGSEA. The CDR3 is CRVGEGENNEAIF. CDR3 nucleotides: TGCAGAGTTGGTGAAGGGGAGAACAATGAAGCTATCTTT.

Of note for this clonotype: The germline gene is not matched at one end of the junction; a read error may be the cause. V usage is TRBV6-5 and J usage is TRBJ2-7; the match to TRBD1 covers 7 bases. The CDR3 is 15 residues long. Germline assignment: CDR1 MNHEY and CDR2 SVGAGI. This chain's CDR3 is CASSYGAGQVYVHSF. CDR3 coding DNA: TGTGCCAGCAGTTACGGGGCTGGACAGGTTTACGTGCACTCCTTC.

Comments on this clonotype: This may arise from a read error, as a much more abundant clone is one base away. The CDR3: CANSETGDNEQFF. In DNA form, the CDR3 reads TGTGCCAACAGCGAGACAGGGGACAATGAGCAGTTCTTC. This rearrangement joins TRBV11-2 to TRBJ2-1, with 8 bases lining up with TRBD1. The CDR3 sequence is 13 residues long. Germline CDR1 SGHAT, CDR2 FQNNGV.

With respect to this clonotype: A read error may produce the germline difference seen at one junction end. The chain has TRBV29-1 and TRBJ2-3; 14 bases match TRBD2. Looked up from germline, CDR1 is SQVTM and CDR2 is ANQGSEA. The CDR3 sequence is 15 residues long. The CDR3 nucleotides are TGTAGCGTCATGGGACTAGCGGGAGTAGGAGATGCGCAGTATTTT. Its translation is CSVMGLAGVGDAQYF.

In the case of this clonotype: A much larger clone differs by one base, so this may be a read error. This chain uses TRBV5-1 with TRBJ2-1; 11 nucleotides agree with TRBD2. Germline V gives CDR1 SGHRS, CDR2 YFSETQ. The CDR3 totals 14 residues. The CDR3 nucleotides are TGCACCAGCAGCGTAGCGGGAGGGCCCTATGAGCAGTTCTTC. It encodes CTSSVAGGPYEQFF. Drawing the rest from reference TRBV5-1 and TRBJ2-1, the complete variable domain is KAGVTQTPRYLIKTRGQQVTLSCSPISGHRSVSWYQQTPGQGLQFLFEYFSETQRNKGNFPGRFSGRQFSNSRSEMNVSTLELGDSALYLCTSSVAGGPYEQFFGPGTRLTVL.

Regarding this clonotype: The junction differs from germline at one of its ends, possibly a read error. The rearrangement joins TRBV5-4 to TRBJ2-3; 12 bases align to TRBD2. Per germline, CDR1 SGHNT and CDR2 YYREEE (reference sequence). This CDR3 spans 19 amino acids. In DNA form, the CDR3 reads TGTTCCAGCATCTTGGCGTTTACGGCTAGCGGGAGGGGGACAGATACGCAGTATTTT. This encodes CSSILAFTASGRGTDTQYF.

The chain carries TRBV25-1 and TRBJ2-3, with D uncertain. The V end lost 7 bases, the J end lost 3 bases, and 14 bases lay between the germline ends. There are 14 residues in the CDR3. The germline V gene encodes CDR1 MGHDK and CDR2 SYGVNS. The CDR3 spells CASIGGWRTDTQYF. The CDR3 DNA reads as TGTGCCAGCATTGGCGGTTGGAGAACAGATACGCAGTATTTT.